One and the same sample provided the 4 T cell receptor beta chains below, sequenced in a study of cytomegalovirus exposure and HLA in healthy donors. With 60 Vbeta and 13 Jbeta primers, the PCR was carried out. Clones were read by immunoSEQ multiplex PCR, and TCRdb kept only the in-frame ones, dropping some. The table shows under 150,000 clones, with 80% to 85% occurring only once. The sequencing sample was made of PBMCs. Source of these receptors: a man younger than 35 in good health and CMV-seronegative.

The gene calls are TRBV9 and TRBJ1-1; D gene unclear. The V end lost 4 bases, the J end lost 1 base, and 8 bases lay between the germline ends. This CDR3 has 13 residues. The germline CDR1 and CDR2 sequences are SGDLS and YYNGEE. The CDR3 nucleotides are TGTGCCAGCAGCTCGCGAGGGAACACTGAAGCTTTCTTT. Protein sequence: CASSSRGNTEAFF.

The CDR3 region is CASSQEGPRLSLHF. The CDR3 DNA follows: TGTGCCAGCAGCCAGGAGGGCCCCCGGTTATCCCTCCACTTT. The chain carries TRBV14 and TRBJ1-6; no firm D call. CDR1 SGHDN and CDR2 FVKESK come from the germline V gene. V shed 3 bases and J shed 14 bases, with 17 bases lying between them. This CDR3 comprises 14 residues.

J is TRBJ1-2 and V is TRBV4-2, with 7 nucleotides matching TRBD1. The germline V gene encodes CDR1 LGHNA and CDR2 YNFKEQ. Germline trimming cut 0 bases from V and 5 bases from J; bases unmatched to any gene: 6. This CDR3 spans 15 amino acids. The CDR3 sequence is CASSQDAGTAYGYTF. The CDR3 DNA reads as TGTGCCAGCAGCCAAGATGCCGGGACAGCTTATGGCTACACCTTC.

Remarks on this clone: An end of the junction does not agree with germline; a read error may underlie this. The rearrangement uses TRBV5-8 and TRBJ1-2; the D is unclear. This CDR3 is built from 16 residues. Germline values: CDR1 SGHTS, CDR2 YDEGEE. The CDR3 protein is CNLKRTLGVSNYGYTF. The CDR3 nucleotides read TGCAACCTAAAGCGGACCCTGGGAGTATCTAACTATGGCTACACCTTC.